This T cell receptor beta chain was documented in a study of brain T cells in children with intractable seizures. The study's findings and limits: Pre-surgery blood may have been undersampled, hiding some clones.

In the case of this clone: Antigen unknown.

CDR1 is ENHRY, CDR2 SYGVKD, per germline. Trimming took 0 bases from V and 0 from J, leaving 12 bases between them. There are 17 residues in the CDR3. Some clones are missing from TCRdb's copy, which holds only in-frame ones; the method was immunoSEQ multiplex PCR. The repertoire consists of 65,000 to 85,000 clones, with approximately 94% occurring once and the leading ten covering more than 1.5%. Sequencing was limited to surgery cases with top T cell transcript signatures in brain tissue. Before surgery, patients took at least one anti-epileptic drug. The V gene is TRBV10-3, the J gene TRBJ2-1; D is ambiguous. The clonotype comes from a boy in the first two years of life with tuberous sclerosis and intractable seizures. The material was peripheral blood, obtained at surgery. CDR3 nucleotide sequence: TGTGCCATCAGTGAGTCAGACGGCTTTAGCTCCTACAATGAGCAGTTCTTC. It specifies CAISESDGFSSYNEQFF.